This T cell receptor (beta chain) derives from a study of vaccination and CD4 T cells after COVID-19. By share of the sample, this clonotype is medium-sized. Its antigen remains unknown. Sequence data for DNA of cultured CD4+ T cells were generated by the Oncomine TCR Beta short-read assay. From the PCR reads, TCRdb called clonotypes with MiXCR, one entry per CDR3 protein. This table has several thousand distinct CDR3 sequences, approximately 20% appearing once. Described treatment: roughly 10-day PBMC culture with coronavirus spike peptide pools or control peptides (ViraFEST assay). CDR3 length: 15 residues. With 2 bases removed from V and 5 bases from J, the gap between germline ends came to 15 bases. CDR1 is MNHEY, CDR2 SVGAGI, per germline.

Sequencing was performed on CD4+ T cells from blood, cultured in vitro, taken after SARS-CoV-2 vaccination. The clonotype was recovered from a human donor who had recovered from COVID-19. This chain connects TRBV6-5 to TRBJ2-5; possible D gene TRBD2, 6 bases. DNA for the CDR3: TGTGCCAGCAGTTACCGAGGACTACTAGGCGAGACCCAGTACTTC. It translates to CASSYRGLLGETQYF.